The TCR beta chain described here comes from a study of metastatic and nonmetastatic thyroid tumors. MiXCR reprocessed the PCR reads for TCRdb. This sample yields some 11,000 clones, of which 20% to 25% are seen a single time; 14% belongs to the top ten. All patients were untreated before thyroid surgery. The sample holds many counts of this clone. The sequence came from a female donor with papillary thyroid cancer or a benign thyroid nodule (not recorded which). Some clones in this sample may be carry-over from other donors' samples. Source material: adjacent normal tissue.

The CDR3 spells CASSVEGNHEETQYF. As DNA, the CDR3 is TGTGCCAGCAGCGTAGAAGGAAACCACGAGGAGACCCAGTACTTC. The V gene is TRBV9, the J gene TRBJ2-5, with D unclear. Per germline, CDR1 SGDLS and CDR2 YYNGEE. The CDR3 is 15 amino acids. Trimming took 0 bases from V and 5 from J, leaving 14 bases between them.